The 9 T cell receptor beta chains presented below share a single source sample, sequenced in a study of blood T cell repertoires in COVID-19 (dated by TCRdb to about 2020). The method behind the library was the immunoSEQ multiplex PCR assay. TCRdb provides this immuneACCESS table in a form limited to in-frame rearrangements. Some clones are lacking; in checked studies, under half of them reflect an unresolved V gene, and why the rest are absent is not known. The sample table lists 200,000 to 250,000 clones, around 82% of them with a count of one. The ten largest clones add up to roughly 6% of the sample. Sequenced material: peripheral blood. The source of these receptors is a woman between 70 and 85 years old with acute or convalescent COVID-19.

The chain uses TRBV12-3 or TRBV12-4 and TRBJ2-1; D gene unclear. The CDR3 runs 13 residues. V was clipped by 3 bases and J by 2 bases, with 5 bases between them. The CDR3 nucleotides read TGTGCCAGCAGTTTTATCGCCTACAATGAGCAGTTCTTC. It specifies CASSFIAYNEQFF.

The CDR3 nucleotides read TGTGCCAGCAGCACCGGACTCTTAAGCTCCTACGAGCAGTACTTC. It translates to CASSTGLLSSYEQYF. The chain links TRBV9 to TRBJ2-7, with TRBD2 as a possible D gene (5 bases). Trimming removed 4 bases from V and 0 bases from J, with 14 bases in between. This CDR3 region has 15 residues. Germline lookup yields CDR1 SGDLS and CDR2 YYNGEE.

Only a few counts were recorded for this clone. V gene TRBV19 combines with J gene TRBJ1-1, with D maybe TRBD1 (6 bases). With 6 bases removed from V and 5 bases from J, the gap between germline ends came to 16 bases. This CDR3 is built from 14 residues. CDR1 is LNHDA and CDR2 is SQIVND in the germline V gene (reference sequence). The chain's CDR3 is CASSPPGARTEAFF. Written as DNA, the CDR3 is TGTGCCAGTAGCCCCCCAGGGGCGAGAACTGAAGCTTTCTTT.

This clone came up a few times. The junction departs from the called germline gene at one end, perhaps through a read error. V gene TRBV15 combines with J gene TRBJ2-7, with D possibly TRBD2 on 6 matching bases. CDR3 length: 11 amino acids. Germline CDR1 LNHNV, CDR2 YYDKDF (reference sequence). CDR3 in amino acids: CATSRDGTLHF. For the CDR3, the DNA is TGTGCCACCAGCAGAGATGGGACTCTGCACTTC.

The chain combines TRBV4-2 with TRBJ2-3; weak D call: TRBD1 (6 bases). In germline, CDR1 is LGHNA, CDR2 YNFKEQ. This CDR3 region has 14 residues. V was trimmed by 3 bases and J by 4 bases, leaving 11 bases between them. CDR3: CASSQKQGPDTQYF. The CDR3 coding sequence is TGTGCCAGCAGCCAGAAACAGGGACCAGATACGCAGTATTTT.

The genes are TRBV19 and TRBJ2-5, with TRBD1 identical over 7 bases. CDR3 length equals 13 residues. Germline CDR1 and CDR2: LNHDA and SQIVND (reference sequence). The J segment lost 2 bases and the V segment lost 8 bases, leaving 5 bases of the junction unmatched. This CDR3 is CASSGDRQETQYF. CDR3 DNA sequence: TGTGCCAGTTCCGGGGACAGACAAGAGACCCAGTACTTC.

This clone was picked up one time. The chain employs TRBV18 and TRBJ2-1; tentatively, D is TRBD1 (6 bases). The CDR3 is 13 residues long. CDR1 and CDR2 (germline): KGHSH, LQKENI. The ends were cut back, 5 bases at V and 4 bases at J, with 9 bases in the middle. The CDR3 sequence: CASSDQGYNEQFF. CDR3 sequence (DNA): TGTGCCAGCTCAGACCAGGGGTACAATGAGCAGTTCTTC.

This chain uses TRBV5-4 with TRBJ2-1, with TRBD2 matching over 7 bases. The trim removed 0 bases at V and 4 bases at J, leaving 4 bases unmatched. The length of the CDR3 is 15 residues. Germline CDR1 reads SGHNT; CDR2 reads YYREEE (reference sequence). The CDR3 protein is CASSLGLADYNEQFF. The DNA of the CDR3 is TGTGCCAGCAGCTTGGGTCTAGCGGATTACAATGAGCAGTTCTTC.

The CDR3 DNA sequence: TGTGCCAGCAGTGAATTAGGACAGGGTCGGCAGCCCCAGCATTTT. This encodes CASSELGQGRQPQHF. The J gene is TRBJ1-5, the V gene TRBV2; 8 nucleotides agree with TRBD1. The V segment lost 2 bases and the J segment 7 bases; nucleotides outside the gene matches: 7. Germline-derived CDR1 and CDR2 are SNHLY and FYNNEI. The CDR3 is 15 amino acids.